The T cell receptor (beta chain) under discussion was sequenced for a study of shared clonotypes between healthy human individuals. Each subset's genomic DNA was split evenly across several immunoSEQ plates. Generated by immunoSEQ multiplex PCR, the TCRdb table keeps only in-frame clones and is missing some. The table includes about 2,500,000 clones, around nine tenths detected once. From germline, CDR1 is SNHLY and CDR2 FYNNEI. The V end was cut by 4 bases, the J end by 2 bases, with 12 bases between. The CDR3 contains 14 residues. The V call is TRBV2, the J call TRBJ2-7, with D possibly being TRBD2 (6 bases). The receptor was derived from a young man in good health. The sample comprised naive CD4+ T cells sorted from blood. Subset noted: CD45RA+ positively selected. CDR3: CASSVSGVPYEQYF. CDR3 in DNA: TGTGCCAGCAGTGTTTCGGGGGTCCCCTACGAGCAGTACTTC.